These T cell receptor beta chains were read from a single sample in a study of patients and donors after allogeneic stem cell transplantation. MiXCR was run by TCRdb on the RT-PCR reads, yielding one entry per CDR3 protein. The table has 800,000 to 1,000,000 distinct CDR3 sequences, about a sixth seen once. The sequenced sample was blood, either unsorted or a sorted T cell fraction (not recorded which). These TCRs come from a human donor who was either an allogeneic HSCT recipient or a stem cell or donor lymphocyte infusion donor (not recorded which). It is not recorded whose cells these are; they may come from a transplant donor. Each CDR3 is given with its conserved first and last residue. D genes are given only for firm matches. Not all rows give a size; the values are once, few, many and, for expanded clones, a class.

J: TRBJ1-1; V: TRBV3-1; size: few; D: TRBD1; DNA: TGTGCCAGCAGACCGACAGGGTACACTGAAGCTTTCTTT; CDR3: CASRPTGYTEAFF
J: TRBJ1-3; V: TRBV12-3/TRBV12-4; size: many; D: -; DNA: TGTGCCAGCAGCCCAAGGGGTTTGAACACCATATATTTT; CDR3: CASSPRGLNTIYF
J: TRBJ2-7; V: TRBV9; size: few; D: -; DNA: TGTGCCAGCAGCCAGTTGTTTGGGGGGTACGAGCAGTACTTC; CDR3: CASSQLFGGYEQYF
J: TRBJ1-6; V: TRBV6-1; size: few; D: -; DNA: TGTGCCAGCACCCAAGTGAGCTCCTATAATTCACCCCTCCACTTT; CDR3: CASTQVSSYNSPLHF
J: TRBJ2-7; V: TRBV7-2; size: -; D: -; DNA: TGTGCCAGCAGCCCAGGACGGTACAGGACCGACTACGAGCAGTACTTC; CDR3: CASSPGRYRTDYEQYF
J: TRBJ2-5; V: TRBV7-9; size: -; D: -; DNA: TGTGCCAGCAGCTACCTCGCGGGGACACCGACCCAGTACTTC; CDR3: CASSYLAGTPTQYF
J: TRBJ1-2; V: TRBV7-2; size: -; D: -; DNA: TGTGCCATCGAGCTGGGGGGAGGCTACACCTTC; CDR3: CAIELGGGYTF
J: TRBJ1-1; V: TRBV9; size: many; D: TRBD1; DNA: TGTGCCAGCAGCCCGGGGACAGAGAACACTGAAGCTTTCTTT; CDR3: CASSPGTENTEAFF
J: TRBJ2-1; V: TRBV6-1; size: -; D: -; DNA: TGTGCCAGCAGTGAAGCCTCAGGGAGGAATGAGCAGTTCTTC; CDR3: CASSEASGRNEQFF
J: TRBJ2-3; V: TRBV27; size: -; D: -; DNA: TGTGCCAGCAGTTTATCGATTCGGACAGTGGGAGATACGCAGTATTTT; CDR3: CASSLSIRTVGDTQYF
J: TRBJ2-3; V: TRBV5-6; size: -; D: -; DNA: TGTGCCAGCAGCTTGGAAGCGGTCGGGACGCAGTATTTT; CDR3: CASSLEAVGTQYF
J: TRBJ2-7; V: TRBV5-6; size: many; D: -; DNA: TGTGCCAGCAGCTTGGGGGCCCTTCGCGAGCAGTACTTC; CDR3: CASSLGALREQYF
J: TRBJ2-1; V: TRBV30; size: few; D: -; DNA: TGTGCCTGGACGAACGGGGATGAGCAGTTCTTC; CDR3: CAWTNGDEQFF
J: TRBJ2-5; V: TRBV5-1; size: once; D: TRBD1; DNA: TGCGCCAGCAGCGTCGTCCGACAGGGGAAAGAGACCCAGTACTTC; CDR3: CASSVVRQGKETQYF
J: TRBJ2-3; V: TRBV9; size: -; D: -; DNA: TGTGCCAGCAGCGTAGGTATAAGGGGATACACAGATACGCAGTATTTT; CDR3: CASSVGIRGYTDTQYF
J: TRBJ2-3; V: TRBV10-3; size: few; D: -; DNA: TGTGCCATCAGTGTATCTCAGGTCGACGATACGCAGTATTTT; CDR3: CAISVSQVDDTQYF
J: TRBJ1-1; V: TRBV7-3; size: few; D: TRBD1; DNA: TGTGCCAGCAGCTCGACAGGGAGGGCCACTGAAGCTTTCTTT; CDR3: CASSSTGRATEAFF
J: TRBJ2-1; V: TRBV24-1; size: many; D: TRBD2; DNA: TGTGCCACCAGTGACCCCAGCGGGAGGGCCCATGAGCAGTTCTTC; CDR3: CATSDPSGRAHEQFF
J: TRBJ2-7; V: TRBV20-1; size: few; D: -; DNA: TGCAGTGCTAGAGATCCAGTAGCCAACTCCTACGAGCAGTACTTC; CDR3: CSARDPVANSYEQYF
J: TRBJ2-1; V: TRBV7-9; size: -; D: -; DNA: TGTGCCAGCAGCTTATGGGGCAGGGCCTCCTACAATGAGCAGTTCTTC; CDR3: CASSLWGRASYNEQFF
J: TRBJ1-1; V: TRBV13; size: -; D: -; DNA: TGTGCCAGTCTGAAAGGGGCACCTTCCACTGAAGCTTTCTTT; CDR3: CASLKGAPSTEAFF
J: TRBJ1-4; V: TRBV12-3/TRBV12-4; size: -; D: TRBD1; DNA: TGTGCCAGCAGTCCATCCGGGACAGGGAGTGAAAAACTGTTTTTT; CDR3: CASSPSGTGSEKLFF
J: TRBJ2-3; V: TRBV21-1; size: -; D: -; DNA: TGTGCCAGCAGCAAAGACGGCCCCACCGCGGGGGGGGACACAGATACGCAGTATTTT; CDR3: CASSKDGPTAGGDTDTQYF
J: TRBJ2-1; V: TRBV2; size: few; D: TRBD2; DNA: TGTGCCGGAAGACTAGCCTCCTACAATGAGCAGTTCTTC; CDR3: CAGRLASYNEQFF
J: TRBJ2-3; V: TRBV4-3; size: -; D: -; DNA: TGCGCCAGCAGCCAAGCAAGATACAGAAGCACAGATACGCAGTATTTT; CDR3: CASSQARYRSTDTQYF
J: TRBJ2-7; V: TRBV12-3/TRBV12-4; size: -; D: -; DNA: TGTGCCAGTCCGTGGGGGCCCTCCGAGCAGTACTTC; CDR3: CASPWGPSEQYF
J: TRBJ1-2; V: TRBV12-3/TRBV12-4; size: -; D: -; DNA: TGTGCCAGCTCTTCAGAGGACTATGGCTACACCTTC; CDR3: CASSSEDYGYTF
J: TRBJ1-6; V: TRBV5-1; size: many; D: -; DNA: TGCGCCAGCAGCTTGGACGCGAATTCACCCCTCCACTTT; CDR3: CASSLDANSPLHF
J: TRBJ1-3; V: TRBV12-3/TRBV12-4; size: few; D: -; DNA: TGTGCCAGCAGCCTCGCCGCACACTCTGGAAACACCATATATTTT; CDR3: CASSLAAHSGNTIYF
J: TRBJ1-4; V: TRBV5-1; size: -; D: -; DNA: TGCGCCAGCAGCTTGAATGCCAGACTCCATAATGAAAAACTGTTTTTT; CDR3: CASSLNARLHNEKLFF
J: TRBJ2-7; V: TRBV9; size: many; D: -; DNA: TGTGCCAGCAGCGTAGGCTCAGGCTCCTACGAGCAGTACTTC; CDR3: CASSVGSGSYEQYF
J: TRBJ1-1; V: TRBV6-2/TRBV6-3; size: few; D: -; DNA: TGTGCCAGCAGTTACCCCTCGGGAAACATCAACACTGAAGCTTTCTTT; CDR3: CASSYPSGNINTEAFF
J: TRBJ2-1; V: TRBV6-2/TRBV6-3; size: once; D: TRBD2; DNA: TGTGCCAGCAGCTCTGGCGGGACTAGCGTATCAAAGCAGTTCTTC; CDR3: CASSSGGTSVSKQFF
J: TRBJ1-2; V: TRBV2; size: -; D: TRBD1; DNA: TGTGCCAGCAGTGAATCGGATCGGACAGGGGTCTATGGCTACACCTTC; CDR3: CASSESDRTGVYGYTF
J: TRBJ2-1; V: TRBV20-1; size: -; D: -; DNA: TGCAGTGCTCCAAACCCCGGGGTAGCCAATGAGCAGTTCTTC; CDR3: CSAPNPGVANEQFF
J: TRBJ1-2; V: TRBV7-3; size: -; D: -; DNA: TGTGCCAGCAGCCCGGGGGGGATGGACTATGGCTACACCTTC; CDR3: CASSPGGMDYGYTF
J: TRBJ2-1; V: TRBV12-3/TRBV12-4; size: -; D: -; DNA: TGTGCCAGCAGTTTTACGGGGCCCAATGAGCAGTTCTTC; CDR3: CASSFTGPNEQFF
J: TRBJ1-2; V: TRBV6-1; size: few; D: TRBD1; DNA: TGTGCCAGCAGTGCGGCAGGGGGCCCTGGCTACACCTTC; CDR3: CASSAAGGPGYTF
J: TRBJ2-3; V: TRBV7-3; size: many; D: TRBD1; DNA: TGTGCCAGCAGCTTATTCGGACAGGGTACAGATACGCAGTATTTT; CDR3: CASSLFGQGTDTQYF
J: TRBJ2-1; V: TRBV12-3/TRBV12-4; size: many; D: TRBD2; DNA: TGTGCCAGCAGCTCCTTAGGTAGCGGGAGAGGAAATGAGCAGTTCTTC; CDR3: CASSSLGSGRGNEQFF